This T cell receptor (beta chain) is from a study of regulatory T cells in long-lasting Graves disease. The study's findings and limits: Persistent disease was associated with favored TRBV28 usage and with favored use of TRBJ1-2 and TRBJ2-5.

The time point is: newly diagnosed GD, antithyroid drugs for less than 3 months. PBMCs provided the RNA from which the TCR library was made. One endocrinology department in Xi'an, China, was where patients came from. Through Arm-PCR of CDR3 regions and iRepertoire HTBI primers, TCR beta libraries were built. TCRdb recomputed calls from the multiplex PCR reads with MiXCR, one row per CDR3 protein. Of about 360,000 distinct CDR3 sequences listed, around 16% were seen once; the top ten hold over 20%. This clonotype showed up just a few times. Its antigen is still unknown. The germline CDR1 and CDR2 sequences are SGDLS and YYNGEE. The CDR3 length is 16 residues. The V and J ends lost 4 bases and 0 bases, in that order; junction bases with no gene match: 7. The data were also submitted as part of a second study, on T cells in Graves' hyperthyroidism and ophthalmopathy. From that report: The HTBI primer set served for first-round RT-PCR of the TCR CDR3. Blood also carried most thyroid clonotypes expanded above 0.001.

This sequence joins TRBV9 and TRBJ2-1; 7 nucleotides align to TRBD1. This TCR derives from a young woman with Graves disease. The material was peripheral blood mononuclear cells (PBMCs), obtained at new diagnosis, from a patient treated with antithyroid drugs. CDR3 sequence (DNA): TGTGCCAGCAGCCCAGGACAGGCTAGCTCCTACAATGAGCAGTTCTTC. It is translated as CASSPGQASSYNEQFF.